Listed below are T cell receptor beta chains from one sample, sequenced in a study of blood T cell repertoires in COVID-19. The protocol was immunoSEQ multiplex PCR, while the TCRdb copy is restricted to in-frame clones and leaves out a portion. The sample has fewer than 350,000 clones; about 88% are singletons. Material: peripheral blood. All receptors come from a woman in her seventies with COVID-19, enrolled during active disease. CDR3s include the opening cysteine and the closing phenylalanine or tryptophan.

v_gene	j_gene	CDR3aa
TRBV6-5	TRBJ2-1	CASSSPLAGRYNEQFF
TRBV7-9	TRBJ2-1	CASSFRDNKNEQFF
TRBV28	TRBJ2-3	CANSGAGTDTQYF
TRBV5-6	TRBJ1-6	CASSLNSNNSPLHF
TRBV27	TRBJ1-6	CASSRDRGNSPLHF
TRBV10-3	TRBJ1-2	CAISDPSGFYGYTF
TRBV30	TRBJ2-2	CAWKPLLGDGELFF
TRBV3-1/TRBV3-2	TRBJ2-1	CASSQDPSYNEQFF
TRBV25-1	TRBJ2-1	CASSDREGNEQFF
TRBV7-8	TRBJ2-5	CASSLGDREAQYF
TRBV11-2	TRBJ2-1	CASSLRLAGGYNEQFF
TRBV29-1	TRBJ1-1	CSVERPMNTEAFF
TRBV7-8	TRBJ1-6	CASSLQGDSPLHF
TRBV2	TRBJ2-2	CASSGQRANTGELFF
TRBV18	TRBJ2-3	CASSPPTATGSRPDTQYF
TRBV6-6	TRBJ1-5	CASSYSQASRPQHF
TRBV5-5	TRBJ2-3	CASSTLPGVTDTQYF
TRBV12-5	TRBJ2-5	CASGLVGQRGGPRSKTQYF
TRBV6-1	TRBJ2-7	CASSDRGLNPYEQYF
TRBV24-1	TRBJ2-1	CATSDYGQGANGAKFF
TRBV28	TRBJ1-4	CASSSRSLNEKLFF
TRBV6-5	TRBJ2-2	CASSRPGANTGELFF
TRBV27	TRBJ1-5	CASSLSGGLSNQPQHF
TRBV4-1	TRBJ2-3	CASSRGWLAGGYTDTQYF
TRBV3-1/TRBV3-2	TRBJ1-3	CASSQGGQGSGNTIYF
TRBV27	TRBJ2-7	CASSSSRQALFYEQYF
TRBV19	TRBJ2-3	CASSIAVTVPSTDTQYF
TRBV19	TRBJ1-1	CASSTTVNTEAFF
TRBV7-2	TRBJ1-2	CASSPGDRYGYTF
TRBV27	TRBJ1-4	CASRSLGTPNEKLFF
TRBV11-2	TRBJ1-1	CASSSRGGGNTEAFF
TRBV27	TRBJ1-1	CASSFAALTEAFF
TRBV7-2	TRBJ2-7	CASSKTSGGLSSYEQYF
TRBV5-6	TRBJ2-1	CASSTLGGDNEQFF
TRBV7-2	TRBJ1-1	CASSLERGTEAFF
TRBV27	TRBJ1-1	CASSQSRVSTEAFF
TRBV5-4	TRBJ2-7	CASSFGQTSSYEQYF